This TCR beta chain was recovered during a study of blood T cell repertoires in COVID-19. Study as a whole: The United States, Italy and Spain were the sources of the acute and convalescent COVID-19 samples. In each case, the material was cDNA or gDNA derived from T cells, B-cell-depleted T cells, or PBMCs.

Authors' data handling: The authors estimated nucleated cell counts from reference gene primer amplification. Profiling relied on immunoSEQ multiplex PCR, and the TCRdb table lists in-frame clones only, not all of them. V, J and clone size are taken as reported in that table, and D and trimming were inferred from the DNA itself. The repertoire holds about 100,000 clones, with roughly 90% as singletons. This clone was counted a few times. The sequencing sample was made of peripheral blood. The sequence derives from an elderly man with acute or convalescent COVID-19.

CDR3 sequence: CASSLDGTQYF. As DNA, the CDR3 is TGTGCCAGCAGCTTAGACGGGACCCAGTACTTC. The chain links TRBV7-9 to TRBJ2-5; D is unclear. The CDR3 contains 11 residues. Germline assignment: CDR1 SEHNR and CDR2 FQNEAQ (reference sequence). Deletions cut 1 base from V and 7 bases from J, with 4 bases between.